This is a list of T cell receptor beta chains from one sample in a study of T cells in Graves' hyperthyroidism and ophthalmopathy. TCRdb re-called the multiplex PCR reads with MiXCR, one entry per CDR3 protein. The data show hundreds of thousands of distinct CDR3 sequences, 14% to 15% seen once. The material sequenced was blood. These receptors were taken from a man younger than 35 with Graves' ophthalmopathy. CDR3s include the opening cysteine and the closing phenylalanine or tryptophan. Fields, in order: J gene, clone size, V gene, D gene, CDR3 DNA, CDR3 protein. The D gene is left open where the match is weak. Size is stated for part of the rows, as once, few or many counts, or as a class when the clone is expanded.

TRBJ1-1 many TRBV2 TRBD1 TGTGCCAGCAGACCATCGGGACAGCAAAACACTGAAGCTTTCTTT CASRPSGQQNTEAFF
TRBJ2-7 many TRBV6-5 NA TGTGCCAGCAGTTATAGTGCGGACTACAATTCCTACGAGCAGTACTTC CASSYSADYNSYEQYF
TRBJ2-7 many TRBV28 NA TGTGCCAGCGGGACCTACGAGCAGTACTTC CASGTYEQYF
TRBJ2-1 NA TRBV2 NA TGTGCCAGCAGCGCCACCCATAAGAGCTCCTACGATGAGCAGTTCTTC CASSATHKSSYDEQFF
TRBJ2-5 many TRBV12-3/TRBV12-4 TRBD1 TGTGCCAGCAGATCTACAGACAGGGGTCAGACCCAGTACTTC CASRSTDRGQTQYF
TRBJ1-1 NA TRBV6-5 NA TGTGCCAGCAGTTTGTTGGGTATGGAAGCTTTCTTT CASSLLGMEAFF
TRBJ2-7 many TRBV5-1 NA TGCGCCAGCAGCGCGGAACTGGACAGAGTCTACGAGCAGTACTTC CASSAELDRVYEQYF
TRBJ1-1 many TRBV5-1 TRBD1 TGCGCCAGCAGCTTACGACAGGGTCCCACTGAAGCTTTCTTT CASSLRQGPTEAFF
TRBJ1-1 many TRBV12-3/TRBV12-4 TRBD1 TGTGCCAGCACTCTGATGGGACAGGTAGCTTTCTTT CASTLMGQVAFF
TRBJ1-2 NA TRBV19 TRBD1 TGTGCCAGTAGTAGCGGGACAGGGGGCTCCTATGGCTACACCTTC CASSSGTGGSYGYTF
TRBJ1-2 NA TRBV7-9 TRBD1 TGTGCCAGCAGCTTAGGGGACAGGGTAGACTATGGCTACACCTTC CASSLGDRVDYGYTF
TRBJ2-3 many TRBV20-1 NA TGCAGCCTGCGGACGGATACGCAGTATTTT CSLRTDTQYF
TRBJ1-6 few TRBV14 TRBD1 TGTGCCAGCAGCCAGTGGGACAGCCTTAATAATTCACCCCTCCACTTT CASSQWDSLNNSPLHF
TRBJ1-2 few TRBV4-1 NA TGCGCCAGCAGCCAAGAAGTCGCGATTGGGGGCTACACCTTC CASSQEVAIGGYTF
TRBJ2-2 few TRBV30 TRBD1 TGTGCCTGGGGACAGGGTGGCGGGGAGCTGTTTTTT CAWGQGGGELFF
TRBJ2-3 NA TRBV18 TRBD1 TGTGCCAGCTCACCTATGACAGGGAACACAGATACGCAGTATTTT CASSPMTGNTDTQYF
TRBJ2-2 NA TRBV6-1 NA TGTGCCAGCACCAGCTTAGGGTCCGGGGAGCTGTTTTTT CASTSLGSGELFF
TRBJ1-2 many TRBV30 NA TGTGCCTGGAGCGCCGGAGGGGACTACACCTTC CAWSAGGDYTF
TRBJ2-1 NA TRBV19 NA TGTGCCAGTAGTATTTGGGACGGGACTTTAGAGGAGCAGTTCTTC CASSIWDGTLEEQFF
TRBJ2-1 NA TRBV19 TRBD1 TGTGCCAGTAGTGCCGGGACAGGGAGCTCCTACAATGAGCAGTTCTTC CASSAGTGSSYNEQFF
TRBJ2-1 many TRBV6-1 TRBD2 TGTGCCATCCCGACTAGCGGGATGAATGAGCAGTTCTTC CAIPTSGMNEQFF
TRBJ2-7 few TRBV28 TRBD1 TGTGCCAGCAGTTATATCCCAGGGGGCACCTACGAGCAGTACTTC CASSYIPGGTYEQYF